This T cell receptor (beta chain) was recovered during a study of blood T cell repertoires in COVID-19. Here immunoSEQ multiplex PCR was the method, and the copy in TCRdb shows in-frame clones only, minus some. Among about 220,000 clones, 70% to 85% were seen once, and the ten largest hold approximately 3.6%. Germline V CDR1 and CDR2: LGHNT, FRNRAP. This CDR3 spans 16 amino acids. The ends lost 2 bases at V and 6 bases at J; junction bases unmatched: 13. The TCR sequence derives from a woman in her sixties who had recovered from COVID-19. The rearrangement joins TRBV12-5 to TRBJ2-7, with 7 positions matching TRBD1. Sample: PBMCs or T cells enriched from blood (not recorded which). CDR3 region: CASGLRGGRGLREQYF. The DNA for the CDR3 is TGTGCTAGTGGTTTGCGAGGGGGCCGCGGGCTTCGCGAGCAGTACTTC.